This T cell receptor beta chain is drawn from a study of T cells in Graves' hyperthyroidism and ophthalmopathy. It was RNA transcripts that yielded the amplified TCR beta CDR3 regions. Using the HTBI primer set, a first-round RT-PCR was run on the TCR CDR3. TCRdb used MiXCR to reprocess the multiplex PCR reads, holding one entry per CDR3 protein. Here the sample spans around 300,000 distinct CDR3 sequences, approximately 15% being singletons. Trimming shortened V by 0 bases and J by 5 bases, and 8 bases separated the two germline ends. CDR1 and CDR2 (germline): GTSNPN, SVGIG (reference sequence). There are 13 residues in the CDR3. The study enrolled patients aged 18 to 65 with newly diagnosed hyperthyroidism of under 2 months' duration. More than 8.5 ml of fresh peripheral blood supplied the PBMCs. This clonotype was observed many times.

The clonotype comes from a woman aged 25 to 39 with Graves' hyperthyroidism. The specimen sequenced was blood. The chain joins TRBV30 to TRBJ1-5; a weak D match, TRBD1 (5 bases). The CDR3 nucleotides are TGTGCCTGGAGTGTAACAGGTCATCAGCCCCAGCATTTT. Translated, it gives CAWSVTGHQPQHF.